This T cell receptor (beta chain) came from a study of cytomegalovirus exposure and HLA in healthy donors. Use of 60 Vbeta and 13 Jbeta primers characterized the PCR. Sequenced by immunoSEQ multiplex PCR; TCRdb stores in-frame clones only, minus some. The sample holds more than 200,000 clones, about 80% seen once. The sequence came from a man aged 18 to 30 in good health and CMV-seronegative. Sequencing was performed on PBMCs.

The CDR3 DNA sequence: TGTGCCAGCAGCCAAGATGAGGCGGGAGGCTCCTACGAGCAGTACTTC. It yields the protein CASSQDEAGGSYEQYF. The rearrangement joins TRBV14 to TRBJ2-7; 8 bases are a match to TRBD2. The germline gives CDR1 SGHDN, CDR2 FVKESK. This CDR3 has 16 residues. The J segment lost 0 bases and the V segment lost 0 bases, leaving 4 bases of the junction unmatched.